This T cell receptor beta chain was identified in a study of beta chain features in type 1 diabetes. This clone was detected only a few times. Its target is unknown. Germline V gene lookup returns CDR1 SQVTM and CDR2 ANQGSEA. The germline V and J ends were trimmed by 5 bases and 4 bases, with 8 bases remaining between them. The CDR3 covers 11 residues. Sorting that relied on CD45RO/CCR7/CD25/CD127/CD95/CD27 yielded CD4+ naive, central memory, regulatory and stem cell-like memory cells. Overall study findings and caveats: Moderately but significantly shorter TCRB CDR3s were found in Type 1 diabetes patients in all four CD4+ subsets. Sequencing the cDNA could make cells with high TCR expression show up more than they should. Type 1 diabetes patients had fewer VDJ junction insertions and more deletions.

Expressed TCRB transcripts were sequenced because the isolated RNA had all been reverse transcribed beforehand. Assay: immunoSEQ multiplex PCR; the TCRdb copy retains only in-frame clones and omits some. The top ten clones hold about 0.045% of a sample with around 500,000 clones, over 9.5% of them seen once. The sequence was obtained from a woman aged 18-29 years in good health. The chain carries TRBV29-1 and TRBJ2-5; D is ambiguous. Sequencing was done on a sample of naive CD4+ T cells from blood. As DNA, the CDR3 is TGCAGCGTTTTGAGGATAGAGACCCAGTACTTC. Amino acid sequence: CSVLRIETQYF. Looking up the rest from reference TRBV29-1 and TRBJ2-5 gives the full variable domain: SAVISQKPSRDICQRGTSLTIQCQVDSQVTMMFWYRQQPGQSLTLIATANQGSEATYESGFVIDKFPISRPNLTFSTLTVSNMSPEDSSIYLCSVLRIETQYFGPGTRLLVL.